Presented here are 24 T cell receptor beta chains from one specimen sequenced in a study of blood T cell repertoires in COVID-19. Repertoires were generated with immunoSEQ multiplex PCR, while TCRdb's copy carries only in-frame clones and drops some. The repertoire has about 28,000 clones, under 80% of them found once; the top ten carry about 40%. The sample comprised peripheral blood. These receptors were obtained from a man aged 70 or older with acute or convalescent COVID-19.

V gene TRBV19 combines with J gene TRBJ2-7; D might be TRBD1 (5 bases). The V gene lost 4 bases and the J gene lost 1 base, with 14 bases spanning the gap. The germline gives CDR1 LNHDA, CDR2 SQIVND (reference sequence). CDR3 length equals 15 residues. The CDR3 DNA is TGTGCCAGTAGTACCTGGACAACCTCTTCCTACGAGCAGTACTTC. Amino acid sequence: CASSTWTTSSYEQYF.

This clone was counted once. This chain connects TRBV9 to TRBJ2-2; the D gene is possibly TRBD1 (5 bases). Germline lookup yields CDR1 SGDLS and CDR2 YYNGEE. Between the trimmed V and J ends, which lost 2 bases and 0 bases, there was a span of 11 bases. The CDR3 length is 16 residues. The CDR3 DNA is TGTGCCAGCAGCGTTTATGGGGCGGCGAACACCGGGGAGCTGTTTTTT. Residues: CASSVYGAANTGELFF.

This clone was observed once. The CDR3, as DNA: TGTGCCAGCAGCGAAGTAGGAACAGGGTCGGGCGGCTACACCTTC. It specifies CASSEVGTGSGGYTF. V and J are TRBV7-9 and TRBJ1-2; weak D call: TRBD1 (6 bases). V lost 5 bases and J lost 8, with 21 bases in between. Germline loops: CDR1 SEHNR, CDR2 FQNEAQ (reference sequence). The CDR3 is 15 residues long.

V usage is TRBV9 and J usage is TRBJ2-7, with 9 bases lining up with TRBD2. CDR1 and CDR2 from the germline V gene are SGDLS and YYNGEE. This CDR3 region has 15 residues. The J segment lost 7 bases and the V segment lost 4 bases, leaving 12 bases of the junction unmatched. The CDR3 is CASSLTPSAGGEQYF. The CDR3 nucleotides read TGTGCCAGCAGCTTAACCCCGTCAGCGGGGGGTGAGCAGTACTTC.

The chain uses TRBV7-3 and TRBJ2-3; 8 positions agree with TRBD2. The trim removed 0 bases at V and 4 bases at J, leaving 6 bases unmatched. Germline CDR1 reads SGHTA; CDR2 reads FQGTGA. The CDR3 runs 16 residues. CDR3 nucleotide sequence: TGTGCCAGCAGCTTAACTAGCGGGGAACCTCCAGATACGCAGTATTTT. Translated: CASSLTSGEPPDTQYF.

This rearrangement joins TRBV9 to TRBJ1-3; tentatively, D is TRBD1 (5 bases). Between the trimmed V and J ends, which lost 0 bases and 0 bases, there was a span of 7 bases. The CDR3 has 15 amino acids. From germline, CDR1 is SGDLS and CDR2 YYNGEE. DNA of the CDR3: TGTGCCAGCAGCGTAGGGACACACTCTGGAAACACCATATATTTT. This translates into CASSVGTHSGNTIYF.

The CDR3 spells CASSVGQGDSPETQYF. The CDR3 region has the DNA TGTGCCAGCAGCGTAGGACAGGGTGACTCTCCAGAGACCCAGTACTTC. The chain is built from TRBV9 and TRBJ2-5; TRBD1 matches at 7 bases. This CDR3 contains 16 residues. CDR1 is SGDLS and CDR2 is YYNGEE in the germline V gene. With V trimmed by 0 bases and J by 4 bases, 9 bases remained unmatched.

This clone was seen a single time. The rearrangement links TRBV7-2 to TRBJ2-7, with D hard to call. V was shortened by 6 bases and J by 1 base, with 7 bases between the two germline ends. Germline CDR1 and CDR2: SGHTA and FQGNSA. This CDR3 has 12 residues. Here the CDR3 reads CASRIASYEQYF. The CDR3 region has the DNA TGTGCCAGCAGAATCGCGTCCTACGAGCAGTACTTC.

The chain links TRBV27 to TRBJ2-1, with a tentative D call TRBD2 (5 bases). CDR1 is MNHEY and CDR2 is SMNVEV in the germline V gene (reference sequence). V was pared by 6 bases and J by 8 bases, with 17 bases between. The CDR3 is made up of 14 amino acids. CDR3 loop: CASRIKLVDYEQFF. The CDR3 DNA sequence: TGTGCCAGCAGGATTAAACTGGTGGACTATGAGCAGTTCTTC.

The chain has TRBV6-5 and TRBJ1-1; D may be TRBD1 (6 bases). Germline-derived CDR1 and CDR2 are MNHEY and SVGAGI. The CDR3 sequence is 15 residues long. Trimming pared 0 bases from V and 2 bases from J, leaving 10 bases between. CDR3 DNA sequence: TGTGCCAGCAGTTACTCAGGACAGACAAACACTGAAGCTTTCTTT. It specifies CASSYSGQTNTEAFF.

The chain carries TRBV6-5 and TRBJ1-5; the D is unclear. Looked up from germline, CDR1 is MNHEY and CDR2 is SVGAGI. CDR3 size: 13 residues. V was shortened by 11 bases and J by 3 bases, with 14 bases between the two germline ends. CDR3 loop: CAGGRQANQPQHF. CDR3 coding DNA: TGTGCCGGCGGGCGGCAGGCCAATCAGCCCCAGCATTTT.

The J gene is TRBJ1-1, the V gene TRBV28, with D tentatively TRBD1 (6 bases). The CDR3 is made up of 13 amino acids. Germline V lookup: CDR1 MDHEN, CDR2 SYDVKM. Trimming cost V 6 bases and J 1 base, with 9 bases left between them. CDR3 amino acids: CASRWGPNTEAFF. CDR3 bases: TGTGCCAGCAGGTGGGGGCCGAACACTGAAGCTTTCTTT.

CDR3 loop: CASRDTSYEQYF. The CDR3 nucleotides are TGCGCCAGCAGGGATACTAGCTACGAGCAGTACTTC. The V gene is TRBV5-1, the J gene TRBJ2-7; tentatively, D is TRBD2 (5 bases). From germline, CDR1 is SGHRS and CDR2 YFSETQ. CDR3 length equals 12 residues. V was clipped by 5 bases and J by 3 bases, with 9 bases between them.

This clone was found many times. This CDR3 reads CASSLWTGSGYTF. DNA for the CDR3: TGTGCCAGCAGCTTGTGGACAGGGAGCGGCTACACCTTC. This chain uses TRBV5-4 with TRBJ1-2, with 8 bases matching TRBD1. V trimming: 1 base; J trimming: 8 bases; junction bases outside the gene matches: 4. Germline lookup yields CDR1 SGHNT and CDR2 YYREEE (reference sequence). This CDR3 is built from 13 residues. The full variable domain, rest sourced from reference TRBV5-4 and TRBJ1-2, is ETGVTQSPTHLIKTRGQQVTLRCSSQSGHNTVSWYQQALGQGPQFIFQYYREEENGRGNFPPRFSGLQFPNYSSELNVNALELDDSALYLCASSLWTGSGYTFGSGTRLTVV.

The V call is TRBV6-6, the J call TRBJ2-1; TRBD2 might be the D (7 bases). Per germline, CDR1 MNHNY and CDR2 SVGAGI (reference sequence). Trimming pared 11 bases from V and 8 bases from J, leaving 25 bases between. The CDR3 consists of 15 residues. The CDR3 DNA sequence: TGTGCCGCCCTGAGGGGGACTACGGATACTCATGAGCAGTTCTTC. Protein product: CAALRGTTDTHEQFF.

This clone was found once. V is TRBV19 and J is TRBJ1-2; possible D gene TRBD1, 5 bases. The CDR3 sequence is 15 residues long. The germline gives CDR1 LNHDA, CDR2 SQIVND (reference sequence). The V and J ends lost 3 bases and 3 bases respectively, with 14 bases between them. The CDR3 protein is CASSIMSGGDYGYTF. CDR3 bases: TGTGCCAGTAGTATCATGAGCGGAGGGGACTATGGCTACACCTTC.

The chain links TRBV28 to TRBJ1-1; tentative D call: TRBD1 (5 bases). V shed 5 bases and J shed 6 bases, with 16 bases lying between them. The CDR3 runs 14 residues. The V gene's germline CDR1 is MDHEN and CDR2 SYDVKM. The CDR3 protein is CASSSPGTSPEAFF. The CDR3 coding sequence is TGTGCCAGCAGTAGCCCCGGGACTTCTCCTGAAGCTTTCTTT.

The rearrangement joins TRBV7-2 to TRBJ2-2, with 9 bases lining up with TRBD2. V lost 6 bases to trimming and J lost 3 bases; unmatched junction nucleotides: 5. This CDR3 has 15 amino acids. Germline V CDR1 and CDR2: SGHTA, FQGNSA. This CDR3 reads CASSRGGADTGELFF. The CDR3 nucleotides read TGTGCCAGCAGTCGCGGGGGGGCCGACACCGGGGAGCTGTTTTTT.

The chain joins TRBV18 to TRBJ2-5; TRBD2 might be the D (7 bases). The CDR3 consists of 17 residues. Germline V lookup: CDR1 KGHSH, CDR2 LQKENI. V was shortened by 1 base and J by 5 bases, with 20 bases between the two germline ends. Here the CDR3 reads CASSPRGGGTSRETQYF. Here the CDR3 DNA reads TGTGCCAGCTCACCACGAGGCGGGGGCACCTCCAGGGAGACCCAGTACTTC.

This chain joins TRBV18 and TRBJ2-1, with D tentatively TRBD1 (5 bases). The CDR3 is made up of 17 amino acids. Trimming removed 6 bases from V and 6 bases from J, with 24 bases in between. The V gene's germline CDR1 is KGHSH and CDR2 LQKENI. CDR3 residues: CASSQTFPTPQGNEQFF. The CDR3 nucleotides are TGTGCCAGCTCTCAGACGTTCCCAACCCCTCAGGGCAATGAGCAGTTCTTC.

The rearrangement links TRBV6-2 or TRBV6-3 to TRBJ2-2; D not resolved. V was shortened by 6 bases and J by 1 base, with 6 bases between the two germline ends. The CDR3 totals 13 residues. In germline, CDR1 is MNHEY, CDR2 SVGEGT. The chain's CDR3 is CASSHRNTGELFF. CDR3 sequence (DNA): TGTGCCAGCAGCCACAGGAACACCGGGGAGCTGTTTTTT.

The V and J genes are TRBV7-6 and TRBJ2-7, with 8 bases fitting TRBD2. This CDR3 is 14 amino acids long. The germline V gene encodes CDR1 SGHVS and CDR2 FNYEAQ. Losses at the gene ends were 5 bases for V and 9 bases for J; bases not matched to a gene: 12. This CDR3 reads CASSPPLNREGQYF. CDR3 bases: TGTGCCAGCAGCCCCCCGCTTAACCGGGAGGGGCAGTACTTC.

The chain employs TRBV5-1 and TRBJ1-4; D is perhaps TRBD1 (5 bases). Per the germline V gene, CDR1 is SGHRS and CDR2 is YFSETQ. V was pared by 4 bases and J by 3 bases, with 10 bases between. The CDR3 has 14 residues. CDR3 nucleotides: TGCGCCAGCAGCAGACAGCAGCCTAATGAAAAACTGTTTTTT. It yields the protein CASSRQQPNEKLFF. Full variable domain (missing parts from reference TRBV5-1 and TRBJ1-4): KAGVTQTPRYLIKTRGQQVTLSCSPISGHRSVSWYQQTPGQGLQFLFEYFSETQRNKGNFPGRFSGRQFSNSRSEMNVSTLELGDSALYLCASSRQQPNEKLFFGSGTQLSVL.

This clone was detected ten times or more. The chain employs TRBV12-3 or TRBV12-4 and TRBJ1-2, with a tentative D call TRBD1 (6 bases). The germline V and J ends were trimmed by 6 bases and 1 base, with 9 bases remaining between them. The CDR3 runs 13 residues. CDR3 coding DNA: TGTGCCAGCAGCCGGGACAATAACTATGGCTACACCTTC. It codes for CASSRDNNYGYTF.